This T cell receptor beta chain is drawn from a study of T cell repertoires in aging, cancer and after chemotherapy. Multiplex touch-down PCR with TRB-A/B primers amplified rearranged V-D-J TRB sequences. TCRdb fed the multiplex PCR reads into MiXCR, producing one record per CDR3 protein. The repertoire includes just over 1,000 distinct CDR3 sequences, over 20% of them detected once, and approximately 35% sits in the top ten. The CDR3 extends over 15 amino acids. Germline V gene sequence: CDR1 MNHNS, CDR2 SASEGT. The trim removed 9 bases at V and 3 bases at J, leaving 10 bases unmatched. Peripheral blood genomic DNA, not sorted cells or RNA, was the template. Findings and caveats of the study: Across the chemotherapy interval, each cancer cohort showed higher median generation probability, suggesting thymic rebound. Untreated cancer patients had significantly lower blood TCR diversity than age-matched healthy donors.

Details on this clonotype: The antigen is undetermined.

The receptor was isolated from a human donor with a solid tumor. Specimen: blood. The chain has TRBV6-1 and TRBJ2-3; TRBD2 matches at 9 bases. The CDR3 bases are TGTGCCAGTCGGAGAGGGCGGGGGGGGACAGATACGCAGTATTTT. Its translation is CASRRGRGGTDTQYF.